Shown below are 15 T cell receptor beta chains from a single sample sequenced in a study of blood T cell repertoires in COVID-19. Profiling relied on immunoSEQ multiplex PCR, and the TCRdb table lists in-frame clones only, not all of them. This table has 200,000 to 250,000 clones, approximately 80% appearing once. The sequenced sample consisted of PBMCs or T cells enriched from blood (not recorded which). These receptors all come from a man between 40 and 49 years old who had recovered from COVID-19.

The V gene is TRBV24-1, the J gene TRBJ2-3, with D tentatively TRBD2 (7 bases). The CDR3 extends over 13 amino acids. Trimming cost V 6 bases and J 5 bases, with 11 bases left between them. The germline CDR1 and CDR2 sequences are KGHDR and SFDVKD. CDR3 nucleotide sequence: TGTGCCACCAGTCGTAGGGGGGGAGATACGCAGTATTTT. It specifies CATSRRGGDTQYF.

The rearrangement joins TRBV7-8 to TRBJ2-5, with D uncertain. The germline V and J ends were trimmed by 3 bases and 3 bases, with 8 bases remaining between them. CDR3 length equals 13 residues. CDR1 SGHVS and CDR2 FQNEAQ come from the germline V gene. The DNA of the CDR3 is TGTGCCAGCAGCTTGGCCCCAAAAGAGACCCAGTACTTC. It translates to CASSLAPKETQYF. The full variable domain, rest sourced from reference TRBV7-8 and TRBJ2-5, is GAGVSQSPRYKVAKRGQDVALRCDPISGHVSLFWYQQALGQGPEFLTYFQNEAQLDKSGLPSDRFFAERPEGSVSTLKIQRTQQEDSAVYLCASSLAPKETQYFGPGTRLLVL.

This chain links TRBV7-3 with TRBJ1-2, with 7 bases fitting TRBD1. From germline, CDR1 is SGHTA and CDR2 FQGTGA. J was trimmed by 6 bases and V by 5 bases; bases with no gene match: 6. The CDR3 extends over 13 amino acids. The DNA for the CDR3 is TGTGCCAGCAGCGTCTCCGGGACAGATGGCTACACCTTC. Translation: CASSVSGTDGYTF.

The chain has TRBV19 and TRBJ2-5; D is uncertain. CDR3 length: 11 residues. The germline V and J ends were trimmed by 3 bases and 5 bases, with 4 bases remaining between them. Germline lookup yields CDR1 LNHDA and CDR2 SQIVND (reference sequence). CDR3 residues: CASSMAETQYF. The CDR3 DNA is TGTGCCAGTAGTATGGCCGAGACCCAGTACTTC.

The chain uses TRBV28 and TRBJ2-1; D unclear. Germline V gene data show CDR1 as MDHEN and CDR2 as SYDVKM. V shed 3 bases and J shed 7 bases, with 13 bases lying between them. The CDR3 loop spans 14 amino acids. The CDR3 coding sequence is TGTGCCAGCAGTTTTGGCCAACTATCAAATGAGCAGTTCTTC. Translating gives CASSFGQLSNEQFF.

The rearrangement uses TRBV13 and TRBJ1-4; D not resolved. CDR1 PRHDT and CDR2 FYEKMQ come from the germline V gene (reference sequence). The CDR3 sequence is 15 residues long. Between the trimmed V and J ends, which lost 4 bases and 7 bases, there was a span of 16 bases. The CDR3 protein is CASSSHAAVFEKLFF. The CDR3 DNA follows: TGTGCCAGCAGCTCTCATGCGGCAGTGTTTGAAAAACTGTTTTTT.

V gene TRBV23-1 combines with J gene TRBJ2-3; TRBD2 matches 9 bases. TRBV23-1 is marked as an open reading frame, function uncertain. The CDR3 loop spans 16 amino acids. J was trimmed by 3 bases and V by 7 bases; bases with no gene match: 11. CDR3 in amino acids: CASTLLSGSRTDTQYF. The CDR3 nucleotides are TGCGCCAGCACTCTCCTTAGCGGGAGTAGGACAGATACGCAGTATTTT.

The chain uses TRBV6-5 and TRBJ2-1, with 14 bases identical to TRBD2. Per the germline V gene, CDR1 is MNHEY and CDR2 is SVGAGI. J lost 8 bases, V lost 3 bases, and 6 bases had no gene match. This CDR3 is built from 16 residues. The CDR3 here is CASSYGTSGSSDEQFF. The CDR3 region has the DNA TGTGCCAGCAGTTATGGGACTAGCGGGAGTTCTGATGAGCAGTTCTTC.

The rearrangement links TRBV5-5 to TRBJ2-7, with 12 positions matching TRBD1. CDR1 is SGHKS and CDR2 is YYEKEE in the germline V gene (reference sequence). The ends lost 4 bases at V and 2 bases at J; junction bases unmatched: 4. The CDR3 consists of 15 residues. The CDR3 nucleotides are TGTGCCAGCAGCATTGGGACAGGGGGCCCCTACGAGCAGTACTTC. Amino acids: CASSIGTGGPYEQYF.

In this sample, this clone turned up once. The CDR3 nucleotides read TGTGCCAGCTCACCACCGGGGGGGGAGCCCCAGCATTTT. Translating it yields CASSPPGGEPQHF. The chain links TRBV18 to TRBJ1-5, with a tentative D call TRBD1 (5 bases). Germline CDR1 reads KGHSH; CDR2 reads LQKENI. Deletions cut 0 bases from V and 8 bases from J, with 8 bases between. CDR3 length equals 13 residues.

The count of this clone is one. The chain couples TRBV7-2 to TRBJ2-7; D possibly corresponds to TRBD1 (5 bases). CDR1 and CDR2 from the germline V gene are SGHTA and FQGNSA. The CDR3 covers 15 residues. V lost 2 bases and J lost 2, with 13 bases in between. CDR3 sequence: CASSLYSPGPYEQYF. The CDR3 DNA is TGTGCCAGCAGCTTATACTCCCCAGGGCCCTACGAGCAGTACTTC.

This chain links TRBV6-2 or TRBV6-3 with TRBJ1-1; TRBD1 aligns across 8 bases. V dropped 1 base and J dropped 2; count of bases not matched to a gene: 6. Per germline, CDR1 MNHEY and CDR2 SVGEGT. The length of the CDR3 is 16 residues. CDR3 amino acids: CASSYFDRGVNTEAFF. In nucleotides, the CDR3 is TGTGCCAGCAGTTACTTTGACAGGGGCGTTAACACTGAAGCTTTCTTT.

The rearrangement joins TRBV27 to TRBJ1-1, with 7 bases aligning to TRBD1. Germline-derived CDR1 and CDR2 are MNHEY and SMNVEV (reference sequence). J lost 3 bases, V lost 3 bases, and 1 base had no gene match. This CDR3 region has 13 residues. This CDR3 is CASSFRGYTEAFF. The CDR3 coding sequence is TGTGCCAGCAGTTTCAGGGGGTACACTGAAGCTTTCTTT.

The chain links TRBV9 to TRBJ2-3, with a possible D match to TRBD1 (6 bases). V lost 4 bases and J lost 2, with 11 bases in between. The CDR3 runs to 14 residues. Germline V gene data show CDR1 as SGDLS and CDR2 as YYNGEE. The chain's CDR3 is CASSFRGPTDTQYF. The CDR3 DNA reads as TGTGCCAGCAGCTTCAGGGGCCCCACAGATACGCAGTATTTT.

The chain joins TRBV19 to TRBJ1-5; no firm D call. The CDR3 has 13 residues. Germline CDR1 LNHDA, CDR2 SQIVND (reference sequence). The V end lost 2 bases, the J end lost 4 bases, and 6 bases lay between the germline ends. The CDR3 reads CASSIFLNQPQHF. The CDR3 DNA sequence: TGTGCCAGTAGTATATTCCTTAATCAGCCCCAGCATTTT.